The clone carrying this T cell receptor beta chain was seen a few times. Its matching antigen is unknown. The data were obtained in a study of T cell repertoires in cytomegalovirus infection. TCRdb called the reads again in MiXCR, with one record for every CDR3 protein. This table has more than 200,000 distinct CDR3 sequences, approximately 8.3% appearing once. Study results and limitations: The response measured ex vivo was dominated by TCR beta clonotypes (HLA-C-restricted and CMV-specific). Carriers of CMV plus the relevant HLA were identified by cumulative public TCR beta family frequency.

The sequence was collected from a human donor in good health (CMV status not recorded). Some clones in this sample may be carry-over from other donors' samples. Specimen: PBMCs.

In DNA form, the CDR3 reads TGTGCCAGTAGTATAGATCAGGATCTGGGCAGAAATCAGCCCCAGCATTTT. Translation: CASSIDQDLGRNQPQHF. The chain has TRBV19 and TRBJ1-5; D call uncertain. CDR3 length: 17 residues. Germline-derived CDR1 and CDR2 are LNHDA and SQIVND (reference sequence). V dropped 0 bases and J dropped 4 bases, with 16 bases sitting between them.